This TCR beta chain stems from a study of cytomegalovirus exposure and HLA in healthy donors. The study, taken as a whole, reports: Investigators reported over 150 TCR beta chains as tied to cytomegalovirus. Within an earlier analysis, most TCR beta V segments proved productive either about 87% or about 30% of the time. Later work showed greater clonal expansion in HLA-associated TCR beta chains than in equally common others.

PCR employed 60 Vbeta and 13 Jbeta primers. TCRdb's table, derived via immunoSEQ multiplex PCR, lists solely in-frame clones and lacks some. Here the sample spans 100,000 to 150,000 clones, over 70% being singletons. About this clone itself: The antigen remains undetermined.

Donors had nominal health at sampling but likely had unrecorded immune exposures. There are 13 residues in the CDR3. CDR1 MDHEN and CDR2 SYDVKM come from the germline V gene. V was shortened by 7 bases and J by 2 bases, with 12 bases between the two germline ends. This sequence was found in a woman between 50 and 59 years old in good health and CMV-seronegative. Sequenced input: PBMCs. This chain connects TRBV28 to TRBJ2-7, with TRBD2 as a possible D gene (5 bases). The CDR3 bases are TGTGCCAGCACCGAGAGGGTGCCCTACGAGCAGTACTTC. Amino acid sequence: CASTERVPYEQYF.